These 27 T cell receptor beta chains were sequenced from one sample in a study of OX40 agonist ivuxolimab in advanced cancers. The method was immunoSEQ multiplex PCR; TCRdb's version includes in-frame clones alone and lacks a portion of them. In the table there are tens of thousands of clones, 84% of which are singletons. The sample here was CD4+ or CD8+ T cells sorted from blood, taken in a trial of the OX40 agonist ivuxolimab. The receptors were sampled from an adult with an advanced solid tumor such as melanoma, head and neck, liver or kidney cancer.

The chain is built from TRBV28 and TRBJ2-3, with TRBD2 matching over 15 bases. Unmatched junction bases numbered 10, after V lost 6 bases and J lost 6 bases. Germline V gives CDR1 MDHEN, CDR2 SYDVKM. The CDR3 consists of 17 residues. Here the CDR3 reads CASRVTGTSGGRDTQYF. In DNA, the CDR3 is TGTGCCAGCAGGGTAACCGGGACTAGCGGGGGGCGGGATACGCAGTATTTT.

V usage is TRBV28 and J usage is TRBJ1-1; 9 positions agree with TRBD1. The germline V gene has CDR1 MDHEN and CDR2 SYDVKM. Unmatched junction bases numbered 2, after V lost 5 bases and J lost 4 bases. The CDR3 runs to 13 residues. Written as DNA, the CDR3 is TGTGCCAGCAGTGGGGGACAGGGCACTGAAGCTTTCTTT. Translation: CASSGGQGTEAFF.

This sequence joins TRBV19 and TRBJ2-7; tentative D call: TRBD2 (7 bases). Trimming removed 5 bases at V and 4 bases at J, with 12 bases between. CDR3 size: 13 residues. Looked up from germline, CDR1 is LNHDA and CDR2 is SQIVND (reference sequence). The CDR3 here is CASSFRGGYEQYF. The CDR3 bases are TGTGCCAGTAGTTTTAGGGGGGGATACGAGCAGTACTTC.

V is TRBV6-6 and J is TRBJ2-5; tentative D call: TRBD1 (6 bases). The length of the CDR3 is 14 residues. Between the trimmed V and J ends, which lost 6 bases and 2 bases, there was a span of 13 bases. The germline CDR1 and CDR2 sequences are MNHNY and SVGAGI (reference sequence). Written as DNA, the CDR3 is TGTGCCAGCAGCAAAGGGACAATACAAGAGACCCAGTACTTC. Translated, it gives CASSKGTIQETQYF.

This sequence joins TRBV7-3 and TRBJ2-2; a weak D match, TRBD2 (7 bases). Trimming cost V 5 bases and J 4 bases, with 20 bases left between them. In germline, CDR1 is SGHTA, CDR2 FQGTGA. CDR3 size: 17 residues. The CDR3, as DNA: TGTGCCAGCAGCCCCCGGGGGGCGGGGGCCGTCACCGGGGAGCTGTTTTTT. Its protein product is CASSPRGAGAVTGELFF.

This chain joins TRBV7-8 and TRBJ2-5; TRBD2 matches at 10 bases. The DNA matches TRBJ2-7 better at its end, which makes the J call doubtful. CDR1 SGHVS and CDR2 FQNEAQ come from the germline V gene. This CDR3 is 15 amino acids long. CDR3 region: CASSFIAGGVYEQYF. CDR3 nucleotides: TGTGCCAGCAGCTTCATAGCGGGAGGCGTATACGAGCAGTACTTC.

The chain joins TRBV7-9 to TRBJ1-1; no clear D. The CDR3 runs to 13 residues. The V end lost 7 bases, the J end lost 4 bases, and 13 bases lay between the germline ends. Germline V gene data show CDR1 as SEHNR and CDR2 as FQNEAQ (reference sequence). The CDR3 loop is CASTSLAGTEAFF. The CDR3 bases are TGTGCCAGCACCTCCTTGGCGGGCACTGAAGCTTTCTTT.

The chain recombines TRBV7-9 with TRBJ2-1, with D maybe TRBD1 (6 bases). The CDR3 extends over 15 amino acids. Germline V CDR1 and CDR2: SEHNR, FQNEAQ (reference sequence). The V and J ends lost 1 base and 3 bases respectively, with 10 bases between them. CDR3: CASSLVSGVYNEQFF. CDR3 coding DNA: TGTGCCAGCAGCTTAGTTTCAGGGGTCTACAATGAGCAGTTCTTC. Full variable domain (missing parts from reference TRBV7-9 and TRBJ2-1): DTGVSQNPRHKITKRGQNVTFRCDPISEHNRLYWYRQTLGQGPEFLTYFQNEAQLEKSRLLSDRFSAERPKGSFSTLEIQRTEQGDSAMYLCASSLVSGVYNEQFFGPGTRLTVL.

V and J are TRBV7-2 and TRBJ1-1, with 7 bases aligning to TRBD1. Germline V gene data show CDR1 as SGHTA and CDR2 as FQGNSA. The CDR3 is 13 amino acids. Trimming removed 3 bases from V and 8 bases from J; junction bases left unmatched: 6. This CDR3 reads CASSLTPGQEAFF. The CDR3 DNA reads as TGTGCCAGCAGCTTGACGCCGGGACAGGAAGCTTTCTTT.

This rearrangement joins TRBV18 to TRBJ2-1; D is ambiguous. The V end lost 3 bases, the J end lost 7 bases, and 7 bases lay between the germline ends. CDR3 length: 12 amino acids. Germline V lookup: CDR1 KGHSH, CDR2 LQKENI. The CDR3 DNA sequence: TGTGCCAGCTCACCCCCTTGGAATGAGCAGTTCTTC. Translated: CASSPPWNEQFF.

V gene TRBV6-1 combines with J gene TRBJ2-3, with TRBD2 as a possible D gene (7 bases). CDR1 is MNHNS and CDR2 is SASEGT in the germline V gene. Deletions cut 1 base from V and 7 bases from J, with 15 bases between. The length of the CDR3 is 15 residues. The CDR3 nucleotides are TGTGCCAGCAGTGAAGAGGGGGGGGAGGGAAATACGCAGTATTTT. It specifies CASSEEGGEGNTQYF.

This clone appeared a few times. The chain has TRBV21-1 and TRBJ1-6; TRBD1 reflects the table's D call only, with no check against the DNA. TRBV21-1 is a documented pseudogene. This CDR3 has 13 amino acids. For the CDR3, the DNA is TGTGCCTCAGGGACAGGGTACGGTTCACCCCTCCACTTT. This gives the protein CASGTGYGSPLHF.

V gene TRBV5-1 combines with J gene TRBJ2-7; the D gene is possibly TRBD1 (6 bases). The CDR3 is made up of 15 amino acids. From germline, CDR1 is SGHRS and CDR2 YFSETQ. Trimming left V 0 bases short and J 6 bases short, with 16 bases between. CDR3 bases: TGCGCCAGCAGCTTGGAGCCAGGGGCTCCCAGCGAGCAGTACTTC. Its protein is CASSLEPGAPSEQYF.

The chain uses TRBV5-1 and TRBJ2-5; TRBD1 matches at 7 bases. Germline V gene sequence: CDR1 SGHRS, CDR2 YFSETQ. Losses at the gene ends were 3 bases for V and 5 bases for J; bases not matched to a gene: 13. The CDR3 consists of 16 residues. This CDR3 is CASSSRQGGGYETQYF. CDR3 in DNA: TGCGCCAGCAGCTCCAGACAGGGCGGAGGATATGAGACCCAGTACTTC.

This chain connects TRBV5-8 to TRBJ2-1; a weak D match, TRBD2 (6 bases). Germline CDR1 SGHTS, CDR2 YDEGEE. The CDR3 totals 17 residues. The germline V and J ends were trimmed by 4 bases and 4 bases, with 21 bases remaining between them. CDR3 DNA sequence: TGTGCCAGCAGCCCTGGAGTAGCGGCTACCTATTACAATGAGCAGTTCTTC. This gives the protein CASSPGVAATYYNEQFF.

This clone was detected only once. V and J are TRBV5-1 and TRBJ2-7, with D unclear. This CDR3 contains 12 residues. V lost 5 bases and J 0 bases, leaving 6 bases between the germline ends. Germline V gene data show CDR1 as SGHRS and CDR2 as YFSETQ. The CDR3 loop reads CASSSSSYEQYF. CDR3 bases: TGCGCCAGCAGTAGCAGCTCCTACGAGCAGTACTTC.

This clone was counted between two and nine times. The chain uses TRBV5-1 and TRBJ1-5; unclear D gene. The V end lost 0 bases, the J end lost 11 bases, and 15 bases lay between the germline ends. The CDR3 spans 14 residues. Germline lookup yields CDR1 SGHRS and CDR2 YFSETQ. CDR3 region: CASSLEGSEKSQHF. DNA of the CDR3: TGCGCCAGCAGCTTGGAAGGCTCAGAAAAGTCCCAGCATTTT. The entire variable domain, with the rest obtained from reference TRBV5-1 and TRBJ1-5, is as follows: KAGVTQTPRYLIKTRGQQVTLSCSPISGHRSVSWYQQTPGQGLQFLFEYFSETQRNKGNFPGRFSGRQFSNSRSEMNVSTLELGDSALYLCASSLEGSEKSQHFGDGTRLSIL.

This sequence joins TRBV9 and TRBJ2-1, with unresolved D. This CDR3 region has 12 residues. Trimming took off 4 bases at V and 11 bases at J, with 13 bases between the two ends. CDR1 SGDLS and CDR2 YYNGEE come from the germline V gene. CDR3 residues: CASSLRPLKQFF. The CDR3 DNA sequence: TGTGCCAGCAGCCTACGACCCCTTAAGCAGTTCTTC.

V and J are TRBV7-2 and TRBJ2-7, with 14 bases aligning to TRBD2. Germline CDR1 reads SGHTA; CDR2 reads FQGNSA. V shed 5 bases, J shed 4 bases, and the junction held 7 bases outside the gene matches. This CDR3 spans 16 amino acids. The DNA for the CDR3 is TGTGCCAGCAGCCCCTGGACTAGCGGGAGGTCGTACGAGCAGTACTTC. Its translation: CASSPWTSGRSYEQYF. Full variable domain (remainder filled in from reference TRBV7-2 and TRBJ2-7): GAGVSQSPSNKVTEKGKDVELRCDPISGHTALYWYRQSLGQGLEFLIYFQGNSAPDKSGLPSDRFSAERTGGSVSTLTIQRTQQEDSAVYLCASSPWTSGRSYEQYFGPGTRLTVT.

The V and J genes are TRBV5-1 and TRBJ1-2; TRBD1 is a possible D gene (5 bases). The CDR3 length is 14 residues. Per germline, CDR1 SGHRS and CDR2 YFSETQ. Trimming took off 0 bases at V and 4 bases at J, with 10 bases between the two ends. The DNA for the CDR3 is TGCGCCAGCAGCTTGGAAGGGGCGGCCTATGGCTACACCTTC. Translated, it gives CASSLEGAAYGYTF.

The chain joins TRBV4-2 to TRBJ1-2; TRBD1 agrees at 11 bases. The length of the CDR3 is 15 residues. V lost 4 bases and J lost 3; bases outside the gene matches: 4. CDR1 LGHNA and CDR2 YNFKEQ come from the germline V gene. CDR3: CASSPRDRGDYGYTF. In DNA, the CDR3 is TGTGCCAGCAGCCCCCGGGACAGGGGGGACTATGGCTACACCTTC.

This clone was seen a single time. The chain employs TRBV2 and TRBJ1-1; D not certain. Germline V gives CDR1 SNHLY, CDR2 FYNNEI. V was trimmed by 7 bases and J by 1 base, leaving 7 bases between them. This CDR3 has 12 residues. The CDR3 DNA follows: TGTGCCAGCACTGCAGGGAACACTGAAGCTTTCTTT. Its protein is CASTAGNTEAFF.

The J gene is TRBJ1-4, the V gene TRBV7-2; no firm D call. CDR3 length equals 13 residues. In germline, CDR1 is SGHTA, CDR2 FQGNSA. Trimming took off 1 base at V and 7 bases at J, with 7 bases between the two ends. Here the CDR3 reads CASSLGIREKLFF. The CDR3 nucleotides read TGTGCCAGCAGCTTAGGGATTCGTGAAAAACTGTTTTTT.

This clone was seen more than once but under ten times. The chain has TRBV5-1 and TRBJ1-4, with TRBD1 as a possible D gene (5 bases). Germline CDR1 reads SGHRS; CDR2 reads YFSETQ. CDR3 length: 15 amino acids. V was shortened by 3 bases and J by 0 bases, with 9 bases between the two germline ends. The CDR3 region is CASSWDRATNEKLFF. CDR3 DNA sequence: TGCGCCAGCAGCTGGGACCGTGCAACTAATGAAAAACTGTTTTTT.

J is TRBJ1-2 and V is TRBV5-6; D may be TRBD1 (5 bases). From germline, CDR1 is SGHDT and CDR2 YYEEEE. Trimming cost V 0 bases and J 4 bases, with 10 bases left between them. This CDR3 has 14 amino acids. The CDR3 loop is CASSLAEGSYGYTF. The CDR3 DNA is TGTGCCAGCAGCTTGGCTGAGGGGAGCTATGGCTACACCTTC.

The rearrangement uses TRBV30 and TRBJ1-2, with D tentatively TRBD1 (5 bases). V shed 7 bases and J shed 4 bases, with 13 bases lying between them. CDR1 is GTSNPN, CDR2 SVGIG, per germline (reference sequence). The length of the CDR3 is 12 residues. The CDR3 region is CASAGSGYGYTF. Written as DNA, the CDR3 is TGTGCCTCAGCAGGGTCCGGCTATGGCTACACCTTC. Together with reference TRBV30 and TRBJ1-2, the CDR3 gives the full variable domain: SQTIHQWPATLVQPVGSPLSLECTVEGTSNPNLYWYRQAAGRGLQLLFYSVGIGQISSEVPQNLSASRPQDRQFILSSKKLLLSDSGFYLCASAGSGYGYTFGSGTRLTVV.

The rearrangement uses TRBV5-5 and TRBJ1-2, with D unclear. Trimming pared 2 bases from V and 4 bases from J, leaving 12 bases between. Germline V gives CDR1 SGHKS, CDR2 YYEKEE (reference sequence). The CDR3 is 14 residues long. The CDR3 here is CASSLRPAGYGYTF. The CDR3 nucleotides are TGTGCCAGCAGCTTACGCCCAGCGGGCTATGGCTACACCTTC.